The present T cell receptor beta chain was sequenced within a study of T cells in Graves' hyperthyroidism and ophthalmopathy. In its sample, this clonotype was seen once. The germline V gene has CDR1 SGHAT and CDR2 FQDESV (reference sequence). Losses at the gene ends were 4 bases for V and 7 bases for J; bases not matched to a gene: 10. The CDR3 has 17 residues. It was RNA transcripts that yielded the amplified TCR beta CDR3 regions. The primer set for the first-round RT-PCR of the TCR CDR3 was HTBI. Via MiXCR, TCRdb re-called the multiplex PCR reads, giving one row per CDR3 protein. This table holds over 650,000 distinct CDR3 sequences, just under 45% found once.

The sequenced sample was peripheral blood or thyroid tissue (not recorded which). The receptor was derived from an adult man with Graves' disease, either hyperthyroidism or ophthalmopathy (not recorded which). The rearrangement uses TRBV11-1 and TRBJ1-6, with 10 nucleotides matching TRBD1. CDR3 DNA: TGTGCCAGCAGCTCAACGACGACAGGGGGCTGGAATTCACCCCTCCACTTT. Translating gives CASSSTTTGGWNSPLHF.